The 31 T cell receptor beta chains below all came from one sample that was sequenced in a study of cytomegalovirus exposure and HLA in healthy donors. 13 Jbeta primers and 60 Vbeta primers were used for the PCR. Measured with immunoSEQ multiplex PCR; TCRdb has only the in-frame clones, and not every one. The sample lists 76,000 or so clones, more than 65% occurring once. Sequencing used PBMCs. Every receptor here comes from a woman between 40 and 55 years old in good health and CMV-seropositive.

The J gene is TRBJ1-2, the V gene TRBV7-9, with 9 bases fitting TRBD1. Trimming took 5 bases from V and 4 from J; bases not matched to a gene: 5. CDR3 length equals 14 residues. Germline CDR1 and CDR2: SEHNR and FQNEAQ (reference sequence). DNA of the CDR3: TGTGCCAGCAGCATACAGGGGGCCGGCTATGGCTACACCTTC. This gives the protein CASSIQGAGYGYTF. The complete variable domain, with remaining parts taken from reference TRBV7-9 and TRBJ1-2, reads DTGVSQNPRHKITKRGQNVTFRCDPISEHNRLYWYRQTLGQGPEFLTYFQNEAQLEKSRLLSDRFSAERPKGSFSTLEIQRTEQGDSAMYLCASSIQGAGYGYTFGSGTRLTVV.

The gene calls are TRBV6-5 and TRBJ2-3; 8 bases are shared with TRBD2. Trimming cost V 6 bases and J 1 base; bases outside gene matches: 0. Germline V gene lookup returns CDR1 MNHEY and CDR2 SVGAGI. CDR3 length equals 13 residues. CDR3 loop: CASRRGGTDTQYF. DNA of the CDR3: TGTGCCAGCAGGCGGGGGGGCACAGATACGCAGTATTTT.

This clone was detected only a few times. This rearrangement joins TRBV6-1 to TRBJ1-1; no firm D call. V dropped 9 bases and J dropped 0 bases, with 11 bases sitting between them. This CDR3 comprises 13 residues. Germline CDR1 MNHNS, CDR2 SASEGT. The CDR3 is CASTRIMNTEAFF. CDR3 nucleotides: TGTGCCAGTACGCGTATCATGAACACTGAAGCTTTCTTT.

The gene calls are TRBV12-5 and TRBJ2-7, with D possibly matching TRBD1 (5 bases). Germline assignment: CDR1 LGHNT and CDR2 FRNRAP. Trimming removed 7 bases from V and 6 bases from J, with 13 bases in between. The CDR3 totals 12 residues. The CDR3 coding sequence is TGTGCTAGTGCCAGGACACCGGGCGAGCAGTACTTC. Protein sequence: CASARTPGEQYF.

This clone was seen just once. This rearrangement joins TRBV27 to TRBJ2-7; 9 nucleotides agree with TRBD1. Germline V gene data show CDR1 as MNHEY and CDR2 as SMNVEV (reference sequence). The CDR3 loop spans 15 amino acids. The J segment lost 1 base and the V segment lost 7 bases, leaving 8 bases of the junction unmatched. The CDR3 coding sequence is TGTGCCAGCACTCACCTCGGGACAGGGTCCTACGAGCAGTACTTC. This translates into CASTHLGTGSYEQYF.

This chain links TRBV7-2 with TRBJ1-2; TRBD1 matches 7 bases. Germline assignment: CDR1 SGHTA and CDR2 FQGNSA. CDR3 length: 13 residues. The V and J ends lost 4 bases and 5 bases, in that order; junction bases with no gene match: 4. CDR3 DNA: TGTGCCAGCAGCTCGGGACAGCCATATGGCTACACCTTC. This translates into CASSSGQPYGYTF. Filled out from reference TRBV7-2 and TRBJ1-2, the complete variable domain reads GAGVSQSPSNKVTEKGKDVELRCDPISGHTALYWYRQSLGQGLEFLIYFQGNSAPDKSGLPSDRFSAERTGGSVSTLTIQRTQQEDSAVYLCASSSGQPYGYTFGSGTRLTVV.

The J gene is TRBJ1-5, the V gene TRBV19; tentatively, D is TRBD1 (5 bases). The germline gives CDR1 LNHDA, CDR2 SQIVND (reference sequence). V was shortened by 5 bases and J by 2 bases, with 10 bases between the two germline ends. This CDR3 has 14 residues. CDR3 in amino acids: CASSPSGGNQPQHF. DNA of the CDR3: TGTGCCAGTAGTCCGTCGGGGGGCAATCAGCCCCAGCATTTT.

The rearrangement joins TRBV6-1 to TRBJ1-2, with 8 bases lining up with TRBD1. The CDR3 is 14 amino acids. Germline loops: CDR1 MNHNS, CDR2 SASEGT. CDR3: CAVGETGVIHGYTF. CDR3 coding DNA: TGTGCTGTGGGAGAGACAGGGGTGATCCATGGCTACACCTTC.

The chain links TRBV7-9 to TRBJ1-3, with TRBD1 matching over 8 bases. The CDR3 is made up of 15 amino acids. The germline CDR1 and CDR2 sequences are SEHNR and FQNEAQ (reference sequence). J lost 4 bases, V lost 5 bases, and 7 bases had no gene match. In nucleotides, the CDR3 is TGTGCCAGCAGCATAGGACAGGGTTGGGGAAACACCATATATTTT. Its translation is CASSIGQGWGNTIYF. Full variable domain (outside the CDR3, taken from reference TRBV7-9 and TRBJ1-3): DTGVSQNPRHKITKRGQNVTFRCDPISEHNRLYWYRQTLGQGPEFLTYFQNEAQLEKSRLLSDRFSAERPKGSFSTLEIQRTEQGDSAMYLCASSIGQGWGNTIYFGEGSWLTVV.

The J gene is TRBJ2-2, the V gene TRBV19, with D possibly TRBD2 on 6 matching bases. V dropped 7 bases and J dropped 5 bases, with 14 bases sitting between them. The CDR3 spans 14 residues. The germline gives CDR1 LNHDA, CDR2 SQIVND (reference sequence). CDR3 DNA sequence: TGTGCCAGTACGCAGGAGGGCCGGACCGGGGAGCTGTTTTTT. It translates to CASTQEGRTGELFF.

This rearrangement joins TRBV25-1 to TRBJ2-7, with TRBD1 matching 7 bases. V was pared by 4 bases and J by 6 bases, with 3 bases of the junction left unmatched. The CDR3 loop spans 12 amino acids. Germline lookup yields CDR1 MGHDK and CDR2 SYGVNS. CDR3 nucleotide sequence: TGTGCCAGCAGTGGACAGGGAGTCGAGCAGTACTTC. It codes for CASSGQGVEQYF.

This chain joins TRBV6-5 and TRBJ2-1; 11 bases agree with TRBD2. This CDR3 region has 15 residues. CDR1 and CDR2 (germline): MNHEY, SVGAGI. Trimming at V came to 1 base and at J to 6 bases, leaving 2 bases not matched to a gene. In DNA form, the CDR3 reads TGTGCCAGCAGTTACTTAGCGGGAGGGGTCAATGAGCAGTTCTTC. This codes for CASSYLAGGVNEQFF.

The table lists this clone with a few counts. V and J are TRBV21-1 and TRBJ1-2; the listed D gene, TRBD1, was not tested against the DNA. TRBV21-1 is recorded as a pseudogene. The CDR3 consists of 13 residues. The CDR3 nucleotides read TGTGCCAGCAGACATTCCAGGGAATATGGCTACACCTTC. This translates into CASRHSREYGYTF.

This chain links TRBV5-3 with TRBJ1-1, with 7 bases identical to TRBD1. TRBV5-3 counts as an open reading frame of uncertain function. The CDR3 extends over 18 amino acids. V shed 4 bases and J 8 bases; nucleotides not matched to a gene: 23. Here the CDR3 reads CARSPHPRQGKPTNEAFF. The CDR3 region has the DNA TGTGCCAGAAGCCCCCATCCCCGACAGGGAAAACCGACGAACGAAGCTTTCTTT.

This clone was detected only a few times. The CDR3 spells CASSPRTDSYEQYF. The CDR3, as DNA: TGCGCCAGCAGCCCCCGGACTGACTCCTACGAGCAGTACTTC. The chain combines TRBV5-1 with TRBJ2-7; D is perhaps TRBD2 (5 bases). V was cut by 4 bases and J by 0 bases, with 11 bases left in between. The CDR3 runs to 14 residues. CDR1 SGHRS and CDR2 YFSETQ come from the germline V gene.

The chain joins TRBV5-1 to TRBJ1-2; no clear D. Trimming pared 4 bases from V and 2 bases from J, leaving 12 bases between. Germline CDR1 SGHRS, CDR2 YFSETQ. This CDR3 comprises 14 residues. The CDR3 DNA reads as TGCGCCAGCAGCACCTGGACGGGGAACTATGGCTACACCTTC. Its translation: CASSTWTGNYGYTF.

The V and J genes are TRBV28 and TRBJ2-6; the D is unclear. V dropped 2 bases and J dropped 4 bases, with 15 bases sitting between them. Per the germline V gene, CDR1 is MDHEN and CDR2 is SYDVKM. The CDR3 is 17 amino acids. The CDR3: CASSLPYRLGGANVLTF. CDR3 in DNA: TGTGCCAGCAGTTTACCCTACCGGCTAGGAGGGGCCAACGTCCTGACTTTC.

The chain couples TRBV6-5 to TRBJ1-1; D not certain. The V gene's germline CDR1 is MNHEY and CDR2 SVGAGI. Deletions cut 6 bases from V and 1 base from J, with 15 bases between. The CDR3 consists of 15 residues. CDR3 protein: CASRRPGRGNTEAFF. The CDR3 DNA reads TGTGCCAGCAGGCGCCCAGGACGGGGGAACACTGAAGCTTTCTTT.

V usage is TRBV28 and J usage is TRBJ2-7; 8 bases align to TRBD1. The CDR3 is 14 residues long. Germline V gene data show CDR1 as MDHEN and CDR2 as SYDVKM. Trimming removed 9 bases from V and 1 base from J; junction bases left unmatched: 8. The CDR3 DNA reads as TGTGCCAGATGTACAGGGGGTAGGTCCTACGAGCAGTACTTC. Protein product: CARCTGGRSYEQYF.

The rearrangement uses TRBV27 and TRBJ1-1, with D possibly matching TRBD1 (5 bases). Germline V gene lookup returns CDR1 MNHEY and CDR2 SMNVEV (reference sequence). This CDR3 spans 17 amino acids. V lost 3 bases to trimming and J lost 1 base, with 18 bases between them. The CDR3 region has the DNA TGTGCCAGCAGTTTTACGGGACTGGCGGTTAAGAACACTGAAGCTTTCTTT. Amino acid sequence: CASSFTGLAVKNTEAFF.

The chain is built from TRBV6-1 and TRBJ2-1, with unresolved D. The V end lost 4 bases, the J end lost 7 bases, and 8 bases lay between the germline ends. Germline CDR1 is MNHNS and CDR2 is SASEGT. This CDR3 has 12 amino acids. CDR3 DNA: TGTGCCAGCAGTGCACACCAGAATGAGCAGTTCTTC. The encoded protein is CASSAHQNEQFF.

This clone was counted a few times. The chain combines TRBV30 with TRBJ1-1, with 7 positions matching TRBD1. The CDR3 is 12 amino acids. The germline V gene encodes CDR1 GTSNPN and CDR2 SVGIG (reference sequence). CDR3 protein: CARDRANTEAFF. The CDR3 DNA follows: TGTGCGAGGGACAGAGCGAACACTGAAGCTTTCTTT.

The chain links TRBV7-2 to TRBJ1-1; 7 bases are a match to TRBD1. Germline assignment: CDR1 SGHTA and CDR2 FQGNSA. V lost 5 bases, J lost 3 bases, and 18 bases stayed unmatched. This CDR3 has 18 residues. The CDR3, as DNA: TGTGCCAGCAGCGGAAGGACCAGGGGGTTTTATGTGGACACTGAAGCTTTCTTT. Translation gives CASSGRTRGFYVDTEAFF.

The chain uses TRBV5-1 and TRBJ1-1, with 8 nucleotides matching TRBD1. This CDR3 is 15 amino acids long. V gave up 4 bases and J gave up 4 bases; unmatched junction bases: 9. Germline CDR1 is SGHRS and CDR2 is YFSETQ. The CDR3 here is CASSVTGALGTEAFF. CDR3 in DNA: TGCGCCAGCAGCGTGACAGGGGCCTTGGGCACTGAAGCTTTCTTT.

V usage is TRBV4-3 and J usage is TRBJ1-1; D possibly corresponds to TRBD1 (5 bases). The CDR3 extends over 14 amino acids. Germline V gene lookup returns CDR1 LGHNA and CDR2 YSLEER. The V end lost 3 bases, the J end lost 4 bases, and 12 bases lay between the germline ends. CDR3 sequence (DNA): TGCGCCAGCAGCCACCGAGGGGAGGGCACTGAAGCTTTCTTT. Encoded protein: CASSHRGEGTEAFF.

This sequence joins TRBV5-5 and TRBJ2-1; maybe TRBD1 (6 bases). V lost 3 bases and J lost 2, with 9 bases in between. CDR1 is SGHKS, CDR2 YYEKEE, per germline (reference sequence). The CDR3 totals 14 residues. CDR3 bases: TGTGCCAGCAGCTCTGGGGACACCTACAATGAGCAGTTCTTC. This codes for CASSSGDTYNEQFF.

This clone is judged medium-sized. The chain is built from TRBV27 and TRBJ1-4; 9 bases are a match to TRBD1. The CDR3 contains 17 residues. V shed 5 bases and J 0 bases; nucleotides not matched to a gene: 7. The V gene's germline CDR1 is MNHEY and CDR2 SMNVEV (reference sequence). Here the CDR3 reads CASSRQGGFATNEKLFF. CDR3 sequence (DNA): TGTGCCAGCAGTAGACAGGGGGGGTTTGCAACTAATGAAAAACTGTTTTTT.

The V and J genes are TRBV7-6 and TRBJ2-5; tentative D call: TRBD1 (6 bases). Germline V lookup: CDR1 SGHVS, CDR2 FNYEAQ. The CDR3 loop spans 14 amino acids. V lost 4 bases, J lost 7 bases, and 16 bases lay in between. The CDR3 region is CASSSNRAGATQYF. Here the CDR3 DNA reads TGTGCCAGCAGCTCAAACAGGGCTGGAGCGACCCAGTACTTC.

Remarks on this clone: Without the conserved terminal phenylalanine or tryptophan, this CDR3 likely stems from a read error. This rearrangement joins TRBV6-5 to TRBJ1-1; D gene ambiguous. The V end lost 4 bases, the J end lost 6 bases, and 21 bases lay between the germline ends. The CDR3 covers 16 residues. In germline, CDR1 is MNHEY, CDR2 SVGAGI. CDR3 sequence reads: CASSLIALGGVSEAFV. For the CDR3, the DNA is TGTGCCAGCAGTTTAATTGCACTCGGAGGAGTCTCTGAAGCTTTCGTT.

This rearrangement joins TRBV10-1 to TRBJ2-3, with 7 nucleotides matching TRBD2. V lost 0 bases, J lost 1 base, and 4 bases stayed unmatched. This CDR3 has 16 residues. Germline CDR1 WNHNN, CDR2 SYGVQD (reference sequence). The CDR3 DNA reads TGCGCCAGCAGTGAGTCGAGGGAGGGTGGCACAGATACGCAGTATTTT. Protein: CASSESREGGTDTQYF.

This chain links TRBV7-9 with TRBJ1-5, with D perhaps TRBD1 (6 bases). The CDR3 covers 14 residues. Trimming removed 5 bases at V and 4 bases at J, with 12 bases between. Germline values: CDR1 SEHNR, CDR2 FQNEAQ (reference sequence). DNA of the CDR3: TGTGCCAGCAGCCCCAGGGGAGGGAATCAGCCCCAGCATTTT. Its translation: CASSPRGGNQPQHF.